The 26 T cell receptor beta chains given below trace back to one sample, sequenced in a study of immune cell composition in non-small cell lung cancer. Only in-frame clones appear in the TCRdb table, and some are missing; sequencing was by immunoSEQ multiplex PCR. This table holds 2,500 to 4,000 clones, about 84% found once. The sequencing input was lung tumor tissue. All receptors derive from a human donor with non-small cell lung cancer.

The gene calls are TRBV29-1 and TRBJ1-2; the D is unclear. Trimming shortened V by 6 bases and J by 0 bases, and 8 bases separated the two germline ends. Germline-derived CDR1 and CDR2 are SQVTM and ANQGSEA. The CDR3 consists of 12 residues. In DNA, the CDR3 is TGCAGCGTCTTCGGGGCTAACTATGGCTACACCTTC. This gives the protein CSVFGANYGYTF.

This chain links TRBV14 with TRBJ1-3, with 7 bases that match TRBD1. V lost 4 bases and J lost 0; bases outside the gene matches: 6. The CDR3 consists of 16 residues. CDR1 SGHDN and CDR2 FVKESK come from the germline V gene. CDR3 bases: TGTGCCAGCAGCCGGGGGACAGCGTACTCTGGAAACACCATATATTTT. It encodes CASSRGTAYSGNTIYF.

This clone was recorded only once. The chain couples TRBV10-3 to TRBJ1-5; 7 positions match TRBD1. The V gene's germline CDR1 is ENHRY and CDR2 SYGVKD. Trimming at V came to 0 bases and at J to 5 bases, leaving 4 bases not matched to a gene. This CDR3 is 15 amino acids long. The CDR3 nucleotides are TGTGCCATCAGTGAGTCTTGGGACAGAGATCAGCCCCAGCATTTT. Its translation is CAISESWDRDQPQHF.

The CDR3 bases are TGTGCCAGCAGCCCCGTGGACAGGTACACTGAAGCTTTCTTT. Translation gives CASSPVDRYTEAFF. This sequence joins TRBV7-2 and TRBJ1-1, with 7 bases aligning to TRBD1. In germline, CDR1 is SGHTA, CDR2 FQGNSA. This CDR3 spans 14 amino acids. After removal of 5 bases from V and 3 bases from J, the junction contained 6 bases not matched to a gene.

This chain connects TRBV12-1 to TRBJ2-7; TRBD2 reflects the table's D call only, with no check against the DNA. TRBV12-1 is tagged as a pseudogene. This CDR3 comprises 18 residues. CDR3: CASSSGGHKGAGAYEQYV. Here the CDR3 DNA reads TGTGCCAGCAGCTCCGGGGGGCATAAGGGAGCGGGGGCCTACGAGCAGTACGTC.

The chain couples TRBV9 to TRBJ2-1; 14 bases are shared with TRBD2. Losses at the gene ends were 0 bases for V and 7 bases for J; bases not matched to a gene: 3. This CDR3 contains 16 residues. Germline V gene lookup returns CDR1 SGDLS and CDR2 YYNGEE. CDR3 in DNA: TGTGCCAGCAGCGTAGCTTGGACTAGCGGGAGGAATGAGCAGTTCTTC. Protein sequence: CASSVAWTSGRNEQFF.

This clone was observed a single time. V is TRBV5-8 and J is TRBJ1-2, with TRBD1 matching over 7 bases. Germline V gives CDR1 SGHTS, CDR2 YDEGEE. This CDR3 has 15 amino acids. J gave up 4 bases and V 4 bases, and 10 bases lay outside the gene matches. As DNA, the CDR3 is TGTGCCAGCAGCAGGCGACAGGGAGTGGGCTATGGCTACACCTTC. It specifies CASSRRQGVGYGYTF.

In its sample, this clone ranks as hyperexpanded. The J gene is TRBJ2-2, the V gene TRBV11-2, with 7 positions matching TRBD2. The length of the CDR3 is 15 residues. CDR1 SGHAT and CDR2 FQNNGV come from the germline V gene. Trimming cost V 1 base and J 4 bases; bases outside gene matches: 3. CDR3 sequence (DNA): TGTGCCAGCAGCTTAGGTAGCGGGCCCACCGGGGAGCTGTTTTTT. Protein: CASSLGSGPTGELFF.

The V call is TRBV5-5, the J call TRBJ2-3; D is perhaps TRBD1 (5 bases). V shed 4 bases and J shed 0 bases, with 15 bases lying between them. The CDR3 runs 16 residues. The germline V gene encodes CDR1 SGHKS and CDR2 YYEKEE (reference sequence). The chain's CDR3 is CASSRGQHTSTDTQYF. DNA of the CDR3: TGTGCCAGCAGCAGAGGACAACACACTAGCACAGATACGCAGTATTTT.

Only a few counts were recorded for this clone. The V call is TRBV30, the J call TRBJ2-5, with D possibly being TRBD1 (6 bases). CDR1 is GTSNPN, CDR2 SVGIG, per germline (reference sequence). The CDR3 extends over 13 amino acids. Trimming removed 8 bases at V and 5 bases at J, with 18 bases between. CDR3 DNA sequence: TGTGCCACAAAACAACAGGGAAGGGAGACCCAGTACTTC. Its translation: CATKQQGRETQYF. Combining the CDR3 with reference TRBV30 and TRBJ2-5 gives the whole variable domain SQTIHQWPATLVQPVGSPLSLECTVEGTSNPNLYWYRQAAGRGLQLLFYSVGIGQISSEVPQNLSASRPQDRQFILSSKKLLLSDSGFYLCATKQQGRETQYFGPGTRLLVL.

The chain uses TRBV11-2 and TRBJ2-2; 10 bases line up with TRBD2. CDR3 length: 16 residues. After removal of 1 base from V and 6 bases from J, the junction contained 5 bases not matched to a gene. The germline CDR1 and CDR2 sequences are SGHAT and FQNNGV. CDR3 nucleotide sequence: TGTGCCAGCAGCTTAGGGACTAGCGGTTGGGCCGGGGAGCTGTTTTTT. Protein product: CASSLGTSGWAGELFF.

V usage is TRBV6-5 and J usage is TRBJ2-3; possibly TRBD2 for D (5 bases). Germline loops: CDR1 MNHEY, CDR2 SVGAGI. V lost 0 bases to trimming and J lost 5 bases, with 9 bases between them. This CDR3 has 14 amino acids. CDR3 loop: CASSYSASRDTQYF. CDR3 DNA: TGTGCCAGCAGTTACTCGGCTAGCCGAGATACGCAGTATTTT.

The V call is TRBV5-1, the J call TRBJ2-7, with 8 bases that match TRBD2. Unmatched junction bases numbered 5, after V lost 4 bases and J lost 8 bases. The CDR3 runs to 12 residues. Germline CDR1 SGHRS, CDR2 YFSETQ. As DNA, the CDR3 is TGCGCCAGCAGCCCGGGGGGGGTTAAGCAGTACTTC. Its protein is CASSPGGVKQYF.

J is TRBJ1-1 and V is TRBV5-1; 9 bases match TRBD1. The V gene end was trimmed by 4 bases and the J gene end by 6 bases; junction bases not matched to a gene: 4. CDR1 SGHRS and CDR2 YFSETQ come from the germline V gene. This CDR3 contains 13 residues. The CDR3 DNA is TGCGCCAGCAGCGGACAGGGGTACGCTGAAGCTTTCTTT. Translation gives CASSGQGYAEAFF.

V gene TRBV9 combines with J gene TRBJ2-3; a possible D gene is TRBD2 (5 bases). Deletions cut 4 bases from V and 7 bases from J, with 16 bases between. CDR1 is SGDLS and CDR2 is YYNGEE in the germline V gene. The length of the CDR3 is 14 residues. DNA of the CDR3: TGTGCCAGCAGCAGGACTGAGGGCACGAATACGCAGTATTTT. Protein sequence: CASSRTEGTNTQYF.

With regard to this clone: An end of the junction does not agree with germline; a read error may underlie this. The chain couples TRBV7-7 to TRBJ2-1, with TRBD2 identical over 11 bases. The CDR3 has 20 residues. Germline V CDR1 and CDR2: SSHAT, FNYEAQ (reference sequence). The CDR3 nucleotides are TGTGCTAGCAGCTCTACACCGATAGCGGGAGGGCCACTCTCCTACAATGAGCAGTTCTTC. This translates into CASSSTPIAGGPLSYNEQFF.

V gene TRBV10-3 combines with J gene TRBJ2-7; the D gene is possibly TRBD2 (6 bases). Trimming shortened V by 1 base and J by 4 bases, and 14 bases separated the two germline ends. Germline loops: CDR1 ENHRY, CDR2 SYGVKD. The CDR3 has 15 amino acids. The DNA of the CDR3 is TGTGCCATCAGTGAGTTCTCCCCCGGGACTTACGAGCAGTACGTC. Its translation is CAISEFSPGTYEQYV.

Written as DNA, the CDR3 is TGCGCCAGCAGCTTGGTGGGACAAGACCTTAGGGGCTACACCTTC. Protein product: CASSLVGQDLRGYTF. The chain couples TRBV5-1 to TRBJ1-2; tentatively, D is TRBD1 (6 bases). The CDR3 loop spans 15 amino acids. With 0 bases removed from V and 8 bases from J, the gap between germline ends came to 17 bases. Germline loops: CDR1 SGHRS, CDR2 YFSETQ. The full variable domain, completed using reference TRBV5-1 and TRBJ1-2, is KAGVTQTPRYLIKTRGQQVTLSCSPISGHRSVSWYQQTPGQGLQFLFEYFSETQRNKGNFPGRFSGRQFSNSRSEMNVSTLELGDSALYLCASSLVGQDLRGYTFGSGTRLTVV.

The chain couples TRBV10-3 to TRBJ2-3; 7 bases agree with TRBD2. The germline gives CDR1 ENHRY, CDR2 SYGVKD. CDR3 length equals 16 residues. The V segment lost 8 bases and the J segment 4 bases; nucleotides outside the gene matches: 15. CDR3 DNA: TGTGCCATCCGATGGGGAGGGACGGGACCATCAGATACGCAGTATTTT. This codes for CAIRWGGTGPSDTQYF.

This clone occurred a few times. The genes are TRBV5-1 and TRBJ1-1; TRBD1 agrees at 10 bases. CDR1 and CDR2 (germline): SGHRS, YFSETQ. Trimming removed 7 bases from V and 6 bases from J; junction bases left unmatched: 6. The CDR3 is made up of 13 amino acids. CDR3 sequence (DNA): TGCGCCAGCGGGACAGGGGCGGTGGCTGAAGCTTTCTTT. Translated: CASGTGAVAEAFF.

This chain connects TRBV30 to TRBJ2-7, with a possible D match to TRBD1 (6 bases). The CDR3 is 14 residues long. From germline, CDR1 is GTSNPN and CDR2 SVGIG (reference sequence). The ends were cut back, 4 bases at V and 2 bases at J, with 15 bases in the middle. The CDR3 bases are TGTGCCTGGACCCGGGACATACCTGCCTACGAGCAGTACGTC. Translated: CAWTRDIPAYEQYV.

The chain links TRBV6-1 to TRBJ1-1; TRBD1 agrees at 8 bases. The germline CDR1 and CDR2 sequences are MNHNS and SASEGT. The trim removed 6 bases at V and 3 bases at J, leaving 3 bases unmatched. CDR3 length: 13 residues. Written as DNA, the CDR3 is TGTGCCAGCAGGTTGGACAGGGACACTGAAGCTTTCTTT. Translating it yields CASRLDRDTEAFF.

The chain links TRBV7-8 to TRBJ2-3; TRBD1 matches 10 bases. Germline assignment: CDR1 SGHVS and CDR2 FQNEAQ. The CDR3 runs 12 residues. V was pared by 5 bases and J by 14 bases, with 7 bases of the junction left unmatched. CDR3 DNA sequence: TGTGCCAGCAGCCCCCGGGACAGGGGATCGTATTTT. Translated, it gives CASSPRDRGSYF.

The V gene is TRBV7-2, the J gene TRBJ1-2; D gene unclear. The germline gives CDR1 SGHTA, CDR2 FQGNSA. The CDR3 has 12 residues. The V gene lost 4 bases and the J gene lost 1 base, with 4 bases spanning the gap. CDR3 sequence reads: CASSSSNYGYTF. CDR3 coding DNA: TGTGCCAGCAGCTCTAGTAACTATGGCTACACCTTC.

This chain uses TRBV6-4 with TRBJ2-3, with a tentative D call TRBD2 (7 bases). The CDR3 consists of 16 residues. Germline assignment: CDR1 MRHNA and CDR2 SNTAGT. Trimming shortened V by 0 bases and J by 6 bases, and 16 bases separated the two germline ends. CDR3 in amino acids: CASSDSLGGGSDTQYF. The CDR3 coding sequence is TGTGCCAGCAGTGACTCACTGGGGGGGGGCAGTGATACGCAGTATTTT.

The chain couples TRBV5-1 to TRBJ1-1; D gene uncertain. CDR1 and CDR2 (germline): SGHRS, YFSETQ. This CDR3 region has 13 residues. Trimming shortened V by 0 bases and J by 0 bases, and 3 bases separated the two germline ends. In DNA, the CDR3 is TGCGCCAGCAGCTTGGTAGTGAACACTGAAGCTTTCTTT. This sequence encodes CASSLVVNTEAFF.